This T cell receptor (beta chain) was captured in a study of cytomegalovirus exposure and HLA in healthy donors. With 60 Vbeta and 13 Jbeta primers, the PCR was carried out. Profiling relied on immunoSEQ multiplex PCR, and the TCRdb table lists in-frame clones only, not all of them. The top ten hold approximately 9.3% of the sample, which has about 43,000 clones, roughly 60% seen once. Germline V gene sequence: CDR1 SGDLS, CDR2 YYNGEE. Deletions cut 0 bases from V and 3 bases from J, with 12 bases between. This CDR3 has 15 residues. This clonotype was sampled from a human donor in good health. J is TRBJ1-1 and V is TRBV9; D is unresolved. The material sequenced was PBMCs. The CDR3 DNA follows: TGTGCCAGCAGCGTAGTTGGGCAGGCTTACACTGAAGCTTTCTTT. It yields the protein CASSVVGQAYTEAFF.